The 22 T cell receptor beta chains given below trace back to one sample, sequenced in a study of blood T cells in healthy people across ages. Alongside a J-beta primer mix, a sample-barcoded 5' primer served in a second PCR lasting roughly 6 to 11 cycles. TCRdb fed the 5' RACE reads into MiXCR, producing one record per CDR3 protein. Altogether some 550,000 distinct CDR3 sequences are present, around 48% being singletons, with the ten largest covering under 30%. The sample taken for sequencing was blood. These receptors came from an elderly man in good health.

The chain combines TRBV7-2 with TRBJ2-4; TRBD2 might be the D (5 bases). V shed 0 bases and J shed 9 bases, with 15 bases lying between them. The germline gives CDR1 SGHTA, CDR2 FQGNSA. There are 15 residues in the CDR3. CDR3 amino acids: CASSLATIRGSIQYF. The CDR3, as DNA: TGTGCCAGCAGCTTAGCCACGATAAGAGGGAGCATTCAGTACTTC.

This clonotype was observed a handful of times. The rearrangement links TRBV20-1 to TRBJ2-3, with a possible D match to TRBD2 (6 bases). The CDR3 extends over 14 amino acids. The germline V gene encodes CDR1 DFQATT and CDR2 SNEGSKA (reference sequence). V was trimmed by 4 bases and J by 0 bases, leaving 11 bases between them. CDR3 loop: CSAIGGDSTDTQYF. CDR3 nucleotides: TGCAGTGCTATAGGAGGGGATAGCACAGATACGCAGTATTTT.

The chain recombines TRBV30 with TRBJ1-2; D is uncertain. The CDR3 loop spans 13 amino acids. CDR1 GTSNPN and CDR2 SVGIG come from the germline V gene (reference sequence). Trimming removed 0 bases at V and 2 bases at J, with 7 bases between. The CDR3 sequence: CAWSVSGNYGYTF. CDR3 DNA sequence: TGTGCCTGGAGTGTTTCGGGGAACTATGGCTACACCTTC.

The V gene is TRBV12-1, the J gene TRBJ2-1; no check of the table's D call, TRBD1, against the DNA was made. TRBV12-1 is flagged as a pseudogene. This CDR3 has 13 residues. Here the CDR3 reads CASTTSGGVSRFF. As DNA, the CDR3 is TGTGCCAGCACCACCTCAGGGGGGGTTTCTCGGTTCTTC.

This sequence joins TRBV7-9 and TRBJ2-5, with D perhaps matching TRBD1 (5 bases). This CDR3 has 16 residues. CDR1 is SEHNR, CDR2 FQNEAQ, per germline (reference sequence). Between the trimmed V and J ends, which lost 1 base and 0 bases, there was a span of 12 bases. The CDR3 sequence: CASSLGVQGDQETQYF. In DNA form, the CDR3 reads TGTGCCAGCAGCTTAGGGGTCCAGGGCGACCAAGAGACCCAGTACTTC.

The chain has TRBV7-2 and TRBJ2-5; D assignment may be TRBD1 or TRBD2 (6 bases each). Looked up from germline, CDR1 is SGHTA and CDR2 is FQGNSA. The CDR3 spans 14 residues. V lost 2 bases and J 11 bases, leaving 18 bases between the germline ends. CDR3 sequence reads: CASSLRGAHNEQYF. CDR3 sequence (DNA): TGTGCCAGCAGCTTAAGGGGGGCCCACAATGAGCAGTACTTC. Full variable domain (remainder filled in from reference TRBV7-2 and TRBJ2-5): GAGVSQSPSNKVTEKGKDVELRCDPISGHTALYWYRQSLGQGLEFLIYFQGNSAPDKSGLPSDRFSAERTGGSVSTLTIQRTQQEDSAVYLCASSLRGAHNEQYFGPGTRLLVL.

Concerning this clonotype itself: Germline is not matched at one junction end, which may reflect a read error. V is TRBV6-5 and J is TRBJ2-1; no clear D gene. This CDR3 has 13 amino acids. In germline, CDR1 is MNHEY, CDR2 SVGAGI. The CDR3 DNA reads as TGTGCCAGCAGAAACCCGGGCGGCAATGGGCAGTTCTTC. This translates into CASRNPGGNGQFF.

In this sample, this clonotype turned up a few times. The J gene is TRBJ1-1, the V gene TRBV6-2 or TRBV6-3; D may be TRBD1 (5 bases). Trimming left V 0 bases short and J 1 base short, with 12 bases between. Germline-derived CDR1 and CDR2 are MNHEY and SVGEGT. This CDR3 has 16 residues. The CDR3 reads CASSYSHRQTNTEAFF. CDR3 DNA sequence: TGTGCCAGCAGTTACTCTCACAGGCAGACGAACACTGAAGCTTTCTTT.

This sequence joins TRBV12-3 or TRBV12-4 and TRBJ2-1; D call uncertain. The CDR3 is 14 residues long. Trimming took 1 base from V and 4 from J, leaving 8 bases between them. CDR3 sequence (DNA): TGTGCCAGCAGTTTAGTCGAAGGGTACAATGAGCAGTTCTTC. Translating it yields CASSLVEGYNEQFF.

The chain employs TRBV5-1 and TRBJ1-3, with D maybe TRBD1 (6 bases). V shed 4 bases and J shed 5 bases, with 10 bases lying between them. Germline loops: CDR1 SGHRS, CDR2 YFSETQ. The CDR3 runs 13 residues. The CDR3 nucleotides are TGCGCCAGCAGCAAGGACAGCCGAAACACCATATATTTT. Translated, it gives CASSKDSRNTIYF.

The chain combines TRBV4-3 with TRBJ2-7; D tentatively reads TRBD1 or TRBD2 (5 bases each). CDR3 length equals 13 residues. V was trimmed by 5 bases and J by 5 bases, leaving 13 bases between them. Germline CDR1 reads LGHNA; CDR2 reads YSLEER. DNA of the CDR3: TGCGCCAGCAGCGTCGGCAGGGACGACGAGCAGTACTTC. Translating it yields CASSVGRDDEQYF.

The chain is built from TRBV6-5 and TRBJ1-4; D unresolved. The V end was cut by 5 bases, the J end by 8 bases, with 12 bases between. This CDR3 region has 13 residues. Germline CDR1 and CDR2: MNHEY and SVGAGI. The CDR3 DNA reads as TGTGCCAGCAGTATCGGGCGTAACGAAAAACTGTTTTTT. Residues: CASSIGRNEKLFF.

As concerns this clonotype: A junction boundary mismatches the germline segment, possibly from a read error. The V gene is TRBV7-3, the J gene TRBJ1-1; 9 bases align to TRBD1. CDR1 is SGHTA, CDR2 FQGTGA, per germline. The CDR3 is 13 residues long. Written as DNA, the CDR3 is TGTTCCAGCAGCTTGGGACAGGGCGGTGAAGCTTTCTTT. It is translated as CSSSLGQGGEAFF.

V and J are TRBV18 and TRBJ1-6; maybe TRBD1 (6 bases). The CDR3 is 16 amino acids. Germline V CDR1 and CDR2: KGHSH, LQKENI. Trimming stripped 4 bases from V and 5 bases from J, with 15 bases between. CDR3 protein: CASSLRTAADNSPLHF. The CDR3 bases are TGTGCCAGCTCACTAAGGACAGCCGCGGATAATTCACCCCTCCACTTT.

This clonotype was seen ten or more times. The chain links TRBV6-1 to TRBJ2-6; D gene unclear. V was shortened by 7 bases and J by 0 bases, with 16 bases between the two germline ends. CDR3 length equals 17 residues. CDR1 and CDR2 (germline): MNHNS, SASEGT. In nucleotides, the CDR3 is TGTGCCAGCACTATGAGACGGACCCGCTCTGGGGCCAACGTCCTGACTTTC. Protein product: CASTMRRTRSGANVLTF.

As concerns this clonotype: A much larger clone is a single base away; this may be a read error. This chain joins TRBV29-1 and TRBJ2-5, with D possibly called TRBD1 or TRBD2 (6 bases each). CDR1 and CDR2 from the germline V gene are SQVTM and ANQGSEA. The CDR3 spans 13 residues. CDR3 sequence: CSAKQGGKGTQYF. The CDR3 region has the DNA TGCAGTGCTAAACAGGGAGGTAAAGGGACCCAGTACTTC.

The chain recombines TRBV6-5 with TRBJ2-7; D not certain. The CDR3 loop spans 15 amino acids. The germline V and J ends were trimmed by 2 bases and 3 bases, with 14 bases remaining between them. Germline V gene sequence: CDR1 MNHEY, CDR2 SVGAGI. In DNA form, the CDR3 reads TGTGCCAGCAGTTACGGGAATCCGAAGGACTACGAGCAGTACTTC. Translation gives CASSYGNPKDYEQYF.

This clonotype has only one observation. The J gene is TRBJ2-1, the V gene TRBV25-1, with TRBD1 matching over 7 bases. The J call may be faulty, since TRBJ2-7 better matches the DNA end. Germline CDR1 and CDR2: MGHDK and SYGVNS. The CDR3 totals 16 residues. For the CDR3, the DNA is TGTGCCAGCAGTGATTCACTGGACAGGATCTACAATGAGCAGTACTTC. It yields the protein CASSDSLDRIYNEQYF.

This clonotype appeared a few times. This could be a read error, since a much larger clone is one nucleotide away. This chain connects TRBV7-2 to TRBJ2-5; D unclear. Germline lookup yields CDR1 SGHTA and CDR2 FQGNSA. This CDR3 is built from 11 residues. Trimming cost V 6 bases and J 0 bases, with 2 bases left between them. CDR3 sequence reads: CASRYQETQYF. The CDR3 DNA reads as TGTGCCAGCAGGTACCAAGAGACCCAGTACTTC.

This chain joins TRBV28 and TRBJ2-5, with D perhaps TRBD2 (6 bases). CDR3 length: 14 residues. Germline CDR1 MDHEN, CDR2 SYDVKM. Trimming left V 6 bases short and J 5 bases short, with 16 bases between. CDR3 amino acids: CASRPGGTRETQYF. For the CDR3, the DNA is TGTGCCAGCAGACCCGGCGGGACCCGGGAGACCCAGTACTTC. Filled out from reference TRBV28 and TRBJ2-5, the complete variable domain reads DVKVTQSSRYLVKRTGEKVFLECVQDMDHENMFWYRQDPGLGLRLIYFSYDVKMKEKGDIPEGYSVSREKKERFSLILESASTNQTSMYLCASRPGGTRETQYFGPGTRLLVL.

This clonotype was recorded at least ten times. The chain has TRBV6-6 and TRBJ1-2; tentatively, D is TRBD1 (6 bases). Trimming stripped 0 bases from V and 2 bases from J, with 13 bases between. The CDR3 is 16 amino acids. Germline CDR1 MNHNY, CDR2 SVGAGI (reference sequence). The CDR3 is CASSYSRDTGNYGYTF. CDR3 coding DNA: TGTGCCAGCAGTTACTCGAGGGACACCGGAAACTATGGCTACACCTTC.

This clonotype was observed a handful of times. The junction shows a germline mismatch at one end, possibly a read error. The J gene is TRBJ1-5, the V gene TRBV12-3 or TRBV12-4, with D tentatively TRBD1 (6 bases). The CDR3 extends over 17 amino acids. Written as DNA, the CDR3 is TGTGCCAGCAGCCCCGTTCTGGGGGCCGCGGGGAATCAGCCTCAGCATTTT. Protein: CASSPVLGAAGNQPQHF.